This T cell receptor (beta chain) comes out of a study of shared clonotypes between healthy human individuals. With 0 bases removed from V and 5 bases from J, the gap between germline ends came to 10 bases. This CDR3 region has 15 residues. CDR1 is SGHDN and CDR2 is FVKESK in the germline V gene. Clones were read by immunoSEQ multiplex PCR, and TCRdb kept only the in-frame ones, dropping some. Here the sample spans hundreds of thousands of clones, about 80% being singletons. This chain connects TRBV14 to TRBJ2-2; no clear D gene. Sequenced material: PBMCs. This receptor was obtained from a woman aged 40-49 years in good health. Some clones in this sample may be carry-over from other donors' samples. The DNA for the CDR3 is TGTGCCAGCAGCCAAGAGACGAACGGGACCGGGGAGCTGTTTTTT. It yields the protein CASSQETNGTGELFF.